This T cell receptor (beta chain) emerged from a study of regulatory T cells in long-lasting Graves disease. Points from the study as a whole: Persistent disease preferred TRBV28, TRBJ1-2 and TRBJ2-5; new disease, TRBV20-1 and TRBJ2-1. Accuracy might have suffered from few samples. New patients shared fewer public clonotypes (966) than persistent patients did (about 3,000).

The time point was: persistent/refractory GD, antithyroid drugs over 5 years with positive TRAb. PBMC RNA served as the TCR library source. Details on this clonotype: Antigen: not known.

Both iRepertoire HTBI primers and Arm-PCR of CDR3 regions were used to build the TCR beta libraries. Original data processing: Overall, samples carried approximately 56 TRBV and 14 TRBJ segments. TCRdb reprocessed the multiplex PCR reads via MiXCR and lists one record per CDR3 protein. These V and J calls derive from TCRdb rather than the authors' analysis. The sample consists of about 660,000 distinct CDR3 sequences, approximately 31% of them appearing once. V was trimmed by 5 bases and J by 10 bases, leaving 20 bases between them. The germline gives CDR1 MGHRA, CDR2 YSYEKL. The CDR3 extends over 14 amino acids.

The genes are TRBV4-1 and TRBJ1-2; D not resolved. This sequence originates from a female donor with Graves disease. This material consisted of peripheral blood mononuclear cells (PBMCs), taken when the disease was refractory, from a patient treated with antithyroid drugs. The CDR3 coding sequence is TGCGCCAGCAGCAGCACCCGGGTAAAGAACGACTACACCTTC. Amino acid sequence: CASSSTRVKNDYTF.